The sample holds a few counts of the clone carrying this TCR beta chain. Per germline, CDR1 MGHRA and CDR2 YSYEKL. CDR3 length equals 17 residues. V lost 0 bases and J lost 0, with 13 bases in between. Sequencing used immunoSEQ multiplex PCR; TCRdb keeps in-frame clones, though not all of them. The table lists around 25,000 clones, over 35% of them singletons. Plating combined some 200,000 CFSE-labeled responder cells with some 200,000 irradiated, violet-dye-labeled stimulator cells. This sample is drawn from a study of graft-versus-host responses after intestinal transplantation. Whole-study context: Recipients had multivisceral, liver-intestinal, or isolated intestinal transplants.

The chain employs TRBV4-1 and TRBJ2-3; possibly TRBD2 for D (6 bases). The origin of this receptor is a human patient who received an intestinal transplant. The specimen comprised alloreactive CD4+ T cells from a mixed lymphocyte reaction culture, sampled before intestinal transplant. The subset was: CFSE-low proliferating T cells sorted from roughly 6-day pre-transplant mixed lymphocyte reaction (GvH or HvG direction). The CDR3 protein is CASSQDREASSTDTQYF. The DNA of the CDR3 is TGCGCCAGCAGCCAAGATAGGGAGGCGTCTAGCACAGATACGCAGTATTTT.